Listed below are T cell receptor beta chains from one sample, sequenced in a study of blood T cell repertoires in COVID-19. Sequenced by immunoSEQ multiplex PCR; TCRdb stores in-frame clones only, minus some. The table lists over 85,000 clones, about 90% of them singletons, with around 4.3% in the top ten. The specimen was peripheral blood. These receptors came from a human donor with COVID-19, enrolled during active disease. The donor label of this sample is uncertain. CDR3s include the opening cysteine and the closing phenylalanine or tryptophan. The D gene is left open where the match is weak. Part of the rows lack a size; the others show once, few, many or a class for expanded clones.

j_call: TRBJ2-7; clone_size: .; d_call: TRBD1; v_call: TRBV7-9; cdr3_aa: CASSLGRDSVHYEQYF; cdr3_nt: TGTGCCAGCAGCCTTGGCCGGGACAGCGTTCATTACGAGCAGTACTTC
j_call: TRBJ1-2; clone_size: .; d_call: .; v_call: TRBV18; cdr3_aa: CASSPSGQHFGYTF; cdr3_nt: TGTGCCAGCTCACCCTCGGGACAACATTTTGGCTACACCTTC
j_call: TRBJ2-7; clone_size: .; d_call: .; v_call: TRBV27; cdr3_aa: CASSLNNNYEQYF; cdr3_nt: TGTGCCAGCAGTTTAAACAACAACTACGAGCAGTACTTC
j_call: TRBJ1-5; clone_size: .; d_call: .; v_call: TRBV29-1; cdr3_aa: CSAWGGLVGQPQHF; cdr3_nt: TGCAGCGCCTGGGGGGGGTTAGTAGGACAGCCCCAGCATTTT
j_call: TRBJ2-7; clone_size: .; d_call: .; v_call: TRBV11-3; cdr3_aa: CASSNGGQGNYEQYF; cdr3_nt: TGTGCCAGCAGCAACGGTGGGCAGGGAAACTACGAGCAGTACTTC
j_call: TRBJ1-1; clone_size: once; d_call: .; v_call: TRBV5-1; cdr3_aa: CASSLIGTPDEAFF; cdr3_nt: TGCGCCAGCAGCTTGATAGGGACACCTGACGAGGCTTTCTTT
j_call: TRBJ2-5; clone_size: .; d_call: TRBD2; v_call: TRBV7-9; cdr3_aa: CASSLLELAGETQYF; cdr3_nt: TGTGCCAGCAGCTTATTGGAACTAGCGGGAGAGACCCAGTACTTC
j_call: TRBJ1-4; clone_size: once; d_call: .; v_call: TRBV9; cdr3_aa: CASSVGGLGNEKLFF; cdr3_nt: TGTGCCAGCAGCGTAGGGGGACTGGGAAATGAAAAACTGTTTTTT
j_call: TRBJ1-3; clone_size: once; d_call: .; v_call: TRBV7-9; cdr3_aa: CASSLAELSGNTIYF; cdr3_nt: TGTGCCAGCAGCTTAGCTGAGCTCTCTGGAAACACCATATATTTT
j_call: TRBJ1-2; clone_size: .; d_call: .; v_call: TRBV7-9; cdr3_aa: CASSFWGVQGNYGYTF; cdr3_nt: TGTGCCAGCAGCTTTTGGGGGGTTCAGGGAAACTATGGCTACACCTTC
j_call: TRBJ2-3; clone_size: .; d_call: TRBD2; v_call: TRBV2; cdr3_aa: CASAGTSGSITDTQYF; cdr3_nt: TGTGCCAGCGCCGGGACTAGCGGGAGTATAACAGATACGCAGTATTTT
j_call: TRBJ1-5; clone_size: .; d_call: .; v_call: TRBV6-5; cdr3_aa: CASRETGFSTPQHF; cdr3_nt: TGTGCCAGCAGGGAGACAGGTTTCAGTACGCCCCAGCATTTT
j_call: TRBJ2-5; clone_size: .; d_call: TRBD2; v_call: TRBV4-2; cdr3_aa: CASTPGGGAGQETQYF; cdr3_nt: TGTGCCAGCACCCCGGGCGGGGGGGCCGGTCAAGAGACCCAGTACTTC
j_call: TRBJ1-2; clone_size: few; d_call: .; v_call: TRBV29-1; cdr3_aa: CSSPIGDSNYGYTF; cdr3_nt: TGCAGCTCCCCCATCGGGGACTCTAACTATGGCTACACCTTC
j_call: TRBJ2-2; clone_size: .; d_call: .; v_call: TRBV6-1; cdr3_aa: CASSETGTGELFF; cdr3_nt: TGTGCCAGCAGTGAAACGGGAACCGGGGAGCTGTTTTTT
j_call: TRBJ2-1; clone_size: .; d_call: TRBD2; v_call: TRBV7-7; cdr3_aa: CASSLGSGGAHEQFF; cdr3_nt: TGTGCCAGCAGCTTAGGTAGCGGGGGGGCTCATGAGCAGTTCTTC
j_call: TRBJ2-4; clone_size: .; d_call: TRBD1; v_call: TRBV2; cdr3_aa: CASSEDREIAKNIQYF; cdr3_nt: TGTGCCAGCAGCGAAGACAGGGAGATAGCCAAAAACATTCAGTACTTC
j_call: TRBJ2-1; clone_size: .; d_call: TRBD2; v_call: TRBV3-1/TRBV3-2; cdr3_aa: CASSQDWGLADNEQFF; cdr3_nt: TGTGCCAGCAGCCAAGATTGGGGACTAGCGGACAATGAGCAGTTCTTC
j_call: TRBJ2-3; clone_size: .; d_call: .; v_call: TRBV12-3/TRBV12-4; cdr3_aa: CASSLGANTQYF; cdr3_nt: TGTGCCAGCAGTCTGGGGGCCAATACGCAGTATTTT
j_call: TRBJ2-5; clone_size: once; d_call: TRBD1; v_call: TRBV5-1; cdr3_aa: CASSSGQARETQYF; cdr3_nt: TGCGCCAGCAGCTCCGGACAGGCAAGGGAGACCCAGTACTTC
j_call: TRBJ1-3; clone_size: .; d_call: TRBD1; v_call: TRBV5-6; cdr3_aa: CASSLPGGGNTIYF; cdr3_nt: TGTGCCAGCAGCTTGCCAGGGGGTGGAAACACCATATATTTT
j_call: TRBJ1-2; clone_size: few; d_call: TRBD1; v_call: TRBV10-3; cdr3_aa: CATTGTGIYGYTF; cdr3_nt: TGTGCCACCACCGGGACAGGGATCTATGGCTACACCTTC
j_call: TRBJ2-1; clone_size: .; d_call: .; v_call: TRBV4-1; cdr3_aa: CASSQVPGIIYNEQFF; cdr3_nt: TGCGCCAGCAGCCAAGTTCCAGGGATCATCTACAATGAGCAGTTCTTC
j_call: TRBJ1-1; clone_size: .; d_call: TRBD1; v_call: TRBV27; cdr3_aa: CASSSGTGLLTEAFF; cdr3_nt: TGTGCCAGCAGCTCCGGGACAGGGCTTCTGACTGAAGCTTTCTTT
j_call: TRBJ1-2; clone_size: .; d_call: TRBD1; v_call: TRBV6-5; cdr3_aa: CASSWDRDGYTF; cdr3_nt: TGTGCCAGCAGCTGGGACAGGGACGGCTACACCTTC
j_call: TRBJ2-1; clone_size: few; d_call: .; v_call: TRBV9; cdr3_aa: CASSVYGSGEGDEQFF; cdr3_nt: TGTGCCAGCAGCGTATATGGGTCAGGGGAGGGGGATGAGCAGTTCTTC
j_call: TRBJ1-6; clone_size: .; d_call: TRBD1; v_call: TRBV11-2; cdr3_aa: CASSLRDRRGPLHF; cdr3_nt: TGTGCCAGCAGCCTCCGGGACAGGAGGGGCCCCCTCCACTTT
j_call: TRBJ2-1; clone_size: .; d_call: .; v_call: TRBV5-5; cdr3_aa: CASSLDGFTSYNEQFF; cdr3_nt: TGTGCCAGCAGCCTTGACGGGTTCACCTCCTACAATGAGCAGTTCTTC
j_call: TRBJ2-1; clone_size: .; d_call: .; v_call: TRBV14; cdr3_aa: CASSQNHRNEQFF; cdr3_nt: TGTGCCAGCAGCCAAAATCACCGGAATGAGCAGTTCTTC
j_call: TRBJ1-1; clone_size: .; d_call: .; v_call: TRBV9; cdr3_aa: CASSVGLEGTGKNTEAFF; cdr3_nt: TGTGCCAGCAGCGTAGGTCTTGAGGGAACAGGGAAGAACACTGAAGCTTTCTTT
j_call: TRBJ1-3; clone_size: .; d_call: .; v_call: TRBV9; cdr3_aa: CASSEARGTGNTIYF; cdr3_nt: TGTGCCAGCAGCGAGGCAAGGGGGACTGGAAACACCATATATTTT
j_call: TRBJ2-2; clone_size: .; d_call: TRBD2; v_call: TRBV29-1; cdr3_aa: CSGLAGGNTGELFF; cdr3_nt: TGCAGCGGACTAGCGGGGGGGAACACCGGGGAGCTGTTTTTT
j_call: TRBJ2-6; clone_size: .; d_call: TRBD1; v_call: TRBV18; cdr3_aa: CASSVRDRWSGANVLTF; cdr3_nt: TGTGCCAGCTCAGTCCGGGACAGGTGGTCTGGGGCCAACGTCCTGACTTTC
j_call: TRBJ2-5; clone_size: .; d_call: TRBD2; v_call: TRBV7-3; cdr3_aa: CASSLREGETQYF; cdr3_nt: TGTGCCAGCAGCTTACGGGAGGGAGAGACCCAGTACTTC
j_call: TRBJ2-5; clone_size: .; d_call: .; v_call: TRBV3-1/TRBV3-2; cdr3_aa: CASSQELAEETQYF; cdr3_nt: TGTGCCAGCAGCCAAGAATTAGCGGAAGAGACCCAGTACTTC
j_call: TRBJ1-1; clone_size: .; d_call: TRBD1; v_call: TRBV10-3; cdr3_aa: CAISSGTGGSGTEAFF; cdr3_nt: TGTGCCATCAGCTCCGGGACAGGGGGATCAGGAACTGAAGCTTTCTTT
j_call: TRBJ2-3; clone_size: once; d_call: TRBD2; v_call: TRBV29-1; cdr3_aa: CSVEDGLAGPDTQYF; cdr3_nt: TGCAGCGTTGAAGACGGACTAGCGGGGCCAGATACGCAGTATTTT
j_call: TRBJ2-5; clone_size: .; d_call: .; v_call: TRBV5-1; cdr3_aa: CASSLPGDQETQYF; cdr3_nt: TGCGCCAGCAGCTTGCCCGGGGATCAAGAGACCCAGTACTTC
j_call: TRBJ1-2; clone_size: .; d_call: .; v_call: TRBV24-1; cdr3_aa: CATSDQFGYTF; cdr3_nt: TGTGCCACCAGTGACCAGTTCGGCTACACCTTC
j_call: TRBJ2-1; clone_size: .; d_call: TRBD1; v_call: TRBV7-6; cdr3_aa: CASSLGTGGRNEQFF; cdr3_nt: TGTGCCAGCAGCCTCGGGACAGGGGGACGTAATGAGCAGTTCTTC
j_call: TRBJ1-5; clone_size: .; d_call: .; v_call: TRBV19; cdr3_aa: CASSIGDQPQHF; cdr3_nt: TGTGCCAGTAGTATCGGTGATCAGCCCCAGCATTTT
j_call: TRBJ2-7; clone_size: .; d_call: .; v_call: TRBV11-1; cdr3_aa: CASSPVYRGEQYF; cdr3_nt: TGTGCCAGCAGCCCGGTGTATAGGGGCGAGCAGTACTTC
j_call: TRBJ2-3; clone_size: .; d_call: TRBD2; v_call: TRBV11-2; cdr3_aa: CASSYPRGEADTQYF; cdr3_nt: TGTGCCAGCAGCTACCCCCGGGGGGAGGCAGATACGCAGTATTTT
j_call: TRBJ1-1; clone_size: .; d_call: TRBD1; v_call: TRBV7-6; cdr3_aa: CASSDGTEISEAFF; cdr3_nt: TGTGCCAGCAGCGACGGGACAGAAATCTCTGAAGCTTTCTTT
j_call: TRBJ2-7; clone_size: .; d_call: .; v_call: TRBV15; cdr3_aa: CATSRDVTVREQYF; cdr3_nt: TGTGCCACCAGCAGAGATGTCACGGTGAGGGAGCAGTACTTC
j_call: TRBJ2-2; clone_size: .; d_call: .; v_call: TRBV23-1; cdr3_aa: CASRKGAITGELFF; cdr3_nt: TGCGCCAGCAGAAAAGGGGCGATCACCGGGGAGCTGTTTTTT
j_call: TRBJ1-4; clone_size: .; d_call: .; v_call: TRBV29-1; cdr3_aa: CSVGGSTNEKLFF; cdr3_nt: TGCAGCGTTGGAGGGTCAACTAATGAAAAACTGTTTTTT
j_call: TRBJ2-7; clone_size: .; d_call: TRBD2; v_call: TRBV11-3; cdr3_aa: CASSLEMTGGTYEQYF; cdr3_nt: TGTGCCAGCAGCTTAGAGATGACGGGAGGAACCTACGAGCAGTACTTC
j_call: TRBJ1-5; clone_size: .; d_call: TRBD1; v_call: TRBV2; cdr3_aa: CASTQQGGNQPQHF; cdr3_nt: TGTGCCAGCACCCAACAGGGGGGGAATCAGCCCCAGCATTTT
j_call: TRBJ2-5; clone_size: .; d_call: TRBD2; v_call: TRBV30; cdr3_aa: CAWSVRGLPETQYF; cdr3_nt: TGTGCCTGGAGTGTACGGGGACTACCAGAGACCCAGTACTTC
j_call: TRBJ1-2; clone_size: once; d_call: .; v_call: TRBV5-6; cdr3_aa: CASSLGQNIFQANYGYTF; cdr3_nt: TGTGCCAGCAGCTTGGGACAGAACATTTTCCAAGCTAACTATGGCTACACCTTC
j_call: TRBJ1-2; clone_size: .; d_call: TRBD1; v_call: TRBV2; cdr3_aa: CASKDRVPEGGYTF; cdr3_nt: TGTGCCAGCAAAGACAGGGTCCCGGAAGGTGGCTACACCTTC